A single sample is the source of the 30 T cell receptor beta chains below, sequenced in a study of T-cell memory formation after mild COVID-19. Via MiXCR, TCRdb re-called the 5' RACE reads, giving one row per CDR3 protein. Of under 550,000 distinct CDR3 sequences in the sample, under 20% were seen once. Sequences were obtained from PBMCs or a T cell subset sorted from them (not recorded which). These receptors came from a man younger than 30 who had mild COVID-19 (a few samples of this study predate the infection). Cell type and time point are not known.

This clonotype was found a few times. The chain carries TRBV6-5 and TRBJ1-2; D is possibly TRBD1 (5 bases). CDR1 is MNHEY, CDR2 SVGAGI, per germline. The ends were cut back, 6 bases at V and 6 bases at J, with 20 bases in the middle. There are 15 residues in the CDR3. The CDR3 loop is CASRLYVGGLNGYTF. For the CDR3, the DNA is TGTGCCAGCAGGCTGTATGTGGGGGGATTGAATGGCTACACCTTC.

The chain is built from TRBV5-1 and TRBJ1-4; no firm D call. Trimming pared 4 bases from V and 5 bases from J, leaving 15 bases between. Germline V gene sequence: CDR1 SGHRS, CDR2 YFSETQ. This CDR3 spans 15 amino acids. The CDR3 loop reads CASSVADGLNEKLFF. CDR3 coding DNA: TGCGCCAGCAGCGTCGCGGACGGTCTAAATGAAAAACTGTTTTTT.

This clonotype was seen ten or more times. The chain links TRBV20-1 to TRBJ1-5; the D is unclear. Trimming took off 3 bases at V and 3 bases at J, with 21 bases between the two ends. The CDR3 has 17 amino acids. In germline, CDR1 is DFQATT, CDR2 SNEGSKA (reference sequence). The CDR3: CSARPRAGRGPNQPQHF. Here the CDR3 DNA reads TGCAGTGCTAGGCCCCGGGCGGGCCGAGGCCCCAATCAGCCCCAGCATTTT.

This clonotype was counted a few times. V and J are TRBV12-3 or TRBV12-4 and TRBJ1-6, with D hard to call. The CDR3 loop spans 9 amino acids. Between the trimmed V and J ends, which lost 6 bases and 11 bases, there was a span of 2 bases. CDR3 sequence (DNA): TGTGCCAGCAGCCCACCCCTCCACTTT. Protein: CASSPPLHF.

This sequence joins TRBV5-5 and TRBJ2-7, with 8 bases lining up with TRBD1. The junction had 7 bases not matched to a gene; V was cut back by 3 bases and J by 2 bases. CDR1 is SGHKS, CDR2 YYEKEE, per germline (reference sequence). The CDR3 is made up of 15 amino acids. The CDR3 DNA is TGTGCCAGCAGCTCCGGGGACAGGAACACCTACGAGCAGTACGTC. Translated: CASSSGDRNTYEQYV.

V usage is TRBV4-1 and J usage is TRBJ2-1, with 8 bases that match TRBD1. The CDR3 runs 15 residues. With V trimmed by 4 bases and J by 7 bases, 9 bases remained unmatched. Germline CDR1 reads MGHRA; CDR2 reads YSYEKL. As DNA, the CDR3 is TGCGCCAGCAGCCCCCGTGGACAGGGTTTTAATGAGCAGTTCTTC. As protein: CASSPRGQGFNEQFF.

This chain connects TRBV4-1 to TRBJ1-2; D gene ambiguous. Germline V gene lookup returns CDR1 MGHRA and CDR2 YSYEKL. This CDR3 contains 16 residues. The V end was cut by 3 bases, the J end by 0 bases, with 14 bases between. For the CDR3, the DNA is TGCGCCAGCAGCCAGCCGACTGGGTGGGCTAACTATGGCTACACCTTC. This codes for CASSQPTGWANYGYTF.

As DNA, the CDR3 is TGCGCCAGCAGCCAAGAGGGCAGGACTACCGGGGAGCTGTTTTTT. Residues: CASSQEGRTTGELFF. The rearrangement links TRBV4-3 to TRBJ2-2; a possible D gene is TRBD2 (5 bases). Per germline, CDR1 LGHNA and CDR2 YSLEER. The CDR3 contains 15 residues. V was trimmed by 0 bases and J by 5 bases, leaving 10 bases between them.

V is TRBV5-1 and J is TRBJ1-2, with D hard to call. The CDR3 length is 14 residues. Germline V lookup: CDR1 SGHRS, CDR2 YFSETQ. V was pared by 0 bases and J by 3 bases, with 9 bases between. The CDR3 spells CASSLVGVDYGYTF. The DNA for the CDR3 is TGCGCCAGCAGCTTGGTTGGGGTAGACTATGGCTACACCTTC.

This clonotype occurred a few times. The rearrangement uses TRBV11-2 and TRBJ2-5; possibly TRBD1 or TRBD2 for D (6 bases each). CDR1 SGHAT and CDR2 FQNNGV come from the germline V gene. The CDR3 extends over 16 amino acids. Trimming pared 4 bases from V and 0 bases from J, leaving 15 bases between. In DNA form, the CDR3 reads TGTGCCAGCAGCTCCCCGGAGGGGGAGTACCAAGAGACCCAGTACTTC. It yields the protein CASSSPEGEYQETQYF.

This clonotype has just one count. Because the CDR3 is missing its conserved closing phenylalanine or tryptophan, this is likely a read error. The chain recombines TRBV7-2 with TRBJ1-5; D unclear. Germline-derived CDR1 and CDR2 are SGHTA and FQGNSA. V was trimmed by 5 bases and J by 3 bases, leaving 20 bases between them. This CDR3 contains 17 residues. CDR3 loop: CASSRQVKDGLNQPQHS. The CDR3 DNA follows: TGTGCCAGCAGCCGCCAAGTGAAGGACGGCCTCAATCAGCCCCAGCATTCT.

The table lists this clonotype with a few counts. This chain links TRBV15 with TRBJ2-3, with D perhaps assigned TRBD1 or TRBD2 (5 bases each). V was pared by 0 bases and J by 1 base, with 8 bases between. Germline V lookup: CDR1 LNHNV, CDR2 YYDKDF (reference sequence). CDR3 length: 15 residues. The CDR3 region has the DNA TGTGCCACCAGCAGAGACGGGGCGGGCACAGATACGCAGTATTTT. Protein: CATSRDGAGTDTQYF.

This clonotype was observed a few times. The chain uses TRBV5-1 and TRBJ2-2; D unclear. Deletions cut 4 bases from V and 7 bases from J, with 5 bases between. CDR3 size: 11 residues. In germline, CDR1 is SGHRS, CDR2 YFSETQ. The CDR3: CASSEDGELFF. CDR3 DNA: TGCGCCAGCAGCGAGGACGGGGAGCTGTTTTTT.

This clonotype has ten or more counts. This chain joins TRBV6-5 and TRBJ2-4; D is possibly TRBD1 or TRBD2 (5 bases each). CDR1 MNHEY and CDR2 SVGAGI come from the germline V gene. V lost 0 bases and J lost 1, with 16 bases in between. The CDR3 runs 18 residues. CDR3 DNA: TGTGCCAGCAGTTACTCGATCGGGGCTGGGAGCGCCAAAAACATTCAGTACTTC. Amino acids: CASSYSIGAGSAKNIQYF.

The genes are TRBV6-2 or TRBV6-3 and TRBJ2-5; a possible D gene is TRBD2 (5 bases). This CDR3 contains 14 residues. With 2 bases removed from V and 1 base from J, the gap between germline ends came to 8 bases. The germline gives CDR1 MNHEY, CDR2 SVGEGT. CDR3 coding DNA: TGTGCCAGCAGTTACGGAGGCAGCCAAGAGACCCAGTACTTC. This codes for CASSYGGSQETQYF.

The chain carries TRBV20-1 and TRBJ2-1, with 12 bases that match TRBD2. V shed 3 bases and J 9 bases; nucleotides not matched to a gene: 9. The CDR3 has 15 amino acids. Per the germline V gene, CDR1 is DFQATT and CDR2 is SNEGSKA (reference sequence). This CDR3 reads CSASLASGGAAEQFF. The CDR3, as DNA: TGCAGTGCTAGTCTGGCTAGCGGGGGGGCCGCTGAGCAGTTCTTC.

This clonotype has a count of ten or more. The chain has TRBV12-3 or TRBV12-4 and TRBJ1-6; D may be TRBD1 (6 bases). This CDR3 is 14 amino acids long. V lost 5 bases and J lost 5, with 10 bases in between. The CDR3 sequence: CASSRTENNSPLHF. The CDR3 DNA is TGTGCCAGCAGTCGGACAGAGAATAATTCACCCCTCCACTTT.

This sequence joins TRBV4-2 and TRBJ2-3; D is possibly TRBD2 (5 bases). From germline, CDR1 is LGHNA and CDR2 YNFKEQ. Trimming stripped 0 bases from V and 0 bases from J, with 10 bases between. The CDR3 spans 16 residues. The CDR3 nucleotides are TGTGCCAGCAGCCAAGACGGCGAGCGGAGCACAGATACGCAGTATTTT. It codes for CASSQDGERSTDTQYF.

V usage is TRBV29-1 and J usage is TRBJ2-7, with 9 bases identical to TRBD2. CDR3 length equals 15 residues. Germline lookup yields CDR1 SQVTM and CDR2 ANQGSEA. With V trimmed by 7 bases and J by 1 base, 11 bases remained unmatched. The CDR3 here is CSASGGPVGSYEQYF. CDR3 coding DNA: TGCAGCGCAAGCGGGGGGCCCGTCGGGTCCTACGAGCAGTACTTC.

The V call is TRBV20-1, the J call TRBJ2-3; D not certain. V lost 3 bases and J 0 bases, leaving 10 bases between the germline ends. Germline V gene sequence: CDR1 DFQATT, CDR2 SNEGSKA (reference sequence). This CDR3 has 14 amino acids. The DNA of the CDR3 is TGCAGTGCTAGTCCTACCACTAGCACAGATACGCAGTATTTT. Its protein product is CSASPTTSTDTQYF.

This clonotype was detected a few times. This chain's CDR3 is CASQWGENTEAFF. The CDR3 DNA sequence: TGTGCCAGTCAGTGGGGAGAGAACACTGAAGCTTTCTTT. This chain connects TRBV2 to TRBJ1-1, with D uncertain. Trimming removed 9 bases at V and 1 base at J, with 12 bases between. In germline, CDR1 is SNHLY, CDR2 FYNNEI. This CDR3 has 13 residues.

This clonotype was counted between two and nine times. This chain connects TRBV4-1 to TRBJ1-6, with a weak D call TRBD1 (6 bases). Germline CDR1 is MGHRA and CDR2 is YSYEKL. Trimming took off 0 bases at V and 9 bases at J, with 6 bases between the two ends. This CDR3 contains 13 residues. This chain's CDR3 is CASSQDRGSPLHF. The CDR3 DNA reads as TGCGCCAGCAGCCAAGACAGGGGTTCACCCCTCCACTTT.

The genes are TRBV4-1 and TRBJ2-3; 9 nucleotides align to TRBD2. In germline, CDR1 is MGHRA, CDR2 YSYEKL. J lost 5 bases, V lost 0 bases, and 6 bases had no gene match. This CDR3 has 16 amino acids. DNA for the CDR3: TGCGCCAGCAGCCAAGATGGCGGGGGGGCAGGAGATACGCAGTATTTT. This encodes CASSQDGGGAGDTQYF.

This clonotype was counted only a few times. In DNA form, the CDR3 reads TGTGCCAGCAGGCATACAGGGGAGGAGACCCAGTACTTC. Protein: CASRHTGEETQYF. V usage is TRBV9 and J usage is TRBJ2-5; 7 bases line up with TRBD1. Germline CDR1 is SGDLS and CDR2 is YYNGEE. The J segment lost 5 bases and the V segment lost 5 bases, leaving 6 bases of the junction unmatched. This CDR3 comprises 13 residues.

This clonotype occurred a few times. This chain uses TRBV12-3 or TRBV12-4 with TRBJ2-7, with 10 bases matching TRBD1. Trimming took 6 bases from V and 0 from J; bases not matched to a gene: 11. This CDR3 has 17 amino acids. The CDR3 DNA sequence: TGTGCCAGCAGAGCGACAGGGGGCAGATCAGGCTCCTACGAGCAGTACTTC. Residues: CASRATGGRSGSYEQYF.

This clonotype turned up a few times. The CDR3 DNA follows: TGTGCCAGCAGTTTATACGGGGGGAGATCTGAAGCTTTCTTT. Residues: CASSLYGGRSEAFF. The chain combines TRBV27 with TRBJ1-1; perhaps TRBD1 as D (5 bases). Trimming took 1 base from V and 6 from J, leaving 12 bases between them. CDR1 is MNHEY and CDR2 is SMNVEV in the germline V gene (reference sequence). The CDR3 is made up of 14 amino acids.

This clonotype showed up just a few times. V usage is TRBV9 and J usage is TRBJ2-1; D possibly corresponds to TRBD2 (6 bases). The CDR3 length is 12 residues. Trimming shortened V by 3 bases and J by 7 bases, and 8 bases separated the two germline ends. Germline V gives CDR1 SGDLS, CDR2 YYNGEE. The CDR3 nucleotides read TGTGCCAGCAGCGGGGGGGAAAATGAGCAGTTCTTC. Residues: CASSGGENEQFF. Based on the CDR3 plus reference TRBV9 and TRBJ2-1, the full variable domain is DSGVTQTPKHLITATGQRVTLRCSPRSGDLSVYWYQQSLDQGLQFLIQYYNGEERAKGNILERFSAQQFPDLHSELNLSSLELGDSALYFCASSGGENEQFFGPGTRLTVL.

This clonotype was seen more than once but under ten times. The chain is built from TRBV10-3 and TRBJ1-5; D not certain. The CDR3 is 14 residues long. Looked up from germline, CDR1 is ENHRY and CDR2 is SYGVKD. V shed 2 bases and J shed 4 bases, with 9 bases lying between them. The CDR3 bases are TGTGCCATCAGTGAGACGGGCAGGAATCAGCCCCAGCATTTT. Its protein is CAISETGRNQPQHF.

This clonotype was observed a few times. The chain uses TRBV4-1 and TRBJ2-3; 9 bases map to TRBD1. After removal of 3 bases from V and 3 bases from J, the junction contained 16 bases not matched to a gene. The CDR3 contains 19 residues. Germline CDR1 and CDR2: MGHRA and YSYEKL. The CDR3 DNA is TGCGCCAGCAGCCAGGTTGGACAGGGGTATGGCGGAAAGACAGATACGCAGTATTTT. Amino acid sequence: CASSQVGQGYGGKTDTQYF.

The rearrangement joins TRBV6-4 to TRBJ2-2, with D perhaps matching TRBD2 (5 bases). Germline V gene sequence: CDR1 MRHNA, CDR2 SNTAGT. The CDR3 length is 15 residues. Trimming stripped 6 bases from V and 8 bases from J, with 19 bases between. The CDR3 sequence is CASRTFPVGAGELFF. In DNA, the CDR3 is TGTGCCAGCAGGACGTTCCCAGTGGGAGCTGGGGAGCTGTTTTTT.